These T cell receptor beta chains were read from a single sample in a study of T cell changes during pregnancy in multiple sclerosis. Clones were sequenced by immunoSEQ multiplex PCR, and TCRdb holds only the in-frame ones, with some missing. The profile shows tens of thousands of clones, 90% of them singletons. This specimen was CD8+ T cells from peripheral blood mononuclear cells, taken before pregnancy. These TCRs come from a female donor with multiple sclerosis, enrolled in a pregnancy study. CDR3s include the opening cysteine and the closing phenylalanine or tryptophan.

v_call cdr3_aa
TRBV12-1 CASSPDRVYGYTF
TRBV7-3 CASSPSSGQSEQYF
TRBV5-1 CASSVQSLSYEQYF
TRBV7-6 CASSQPTGENTGELFF
TRBV11-1 CASSPGQGTNEKLFF
TRBV21-1 CASTRRHSESADTQYF
TRBV9 CASSVGGFQETQYF
TRBV9 CASSVVTGEQFF
TRBV9 CASSVASGGVTDTQYF
TRBV18 CASSPPTNNEQFF
TRBV4-1 CASSLPSGGSTEAFF
TRBV19 CATTSSYNSPLHF
TRBV5-6 CASSPRPGGTGELFF
TRBV5-1 CASSLLTTDTGDTQYF
TRBV6-5 CASSYVGTGKSGGYTF
TRBV27 CASSTWTSVNTDTQYF
TRBV4-1 CASSQVEGSSYEQYF
TRBV6-5 CASSYRGNSNEKLFF
TRBV9 CASSETSGASYEQYF
TRBV6-1 CASKSLGAGHGYTF
TRBV4-3 CASSQGVFSTGGYGYTF
TRBV21-1 CASSKREGSSNQPQHF
TRBV6-1 CASSVGQVKNQPQHF
TRBV14 CASSPAGNEQFF
TRBV2 CASRDRRNEQYF
TRBV13 CASSLGDREAGYTF
TRBV4-1 CASSQEGSGEKLFF
TRBV9 CASSPDGLAGSYEQYF
TRBV7-6 CASSLDPAGMGTDTQYF
TRBV29-1 CSVEGTGKPGELFF
TRBV10-3 CAIMPGQGLSDTQYF
TRBV9 CASSVSGGGGDTEAFF
TRBV4-1 CASSQGGSLSGNTIYF
TRBV4-3 CASSQKEPAGGSGELFF
TRBV27 CASSPTGFGKLFF
TRBV5-8 CASSLVGGNTEAFF
TRBV7-9 CASSPNYEQYF
TRBV15 CATSDARGNQPQHF
TRBV9 CASSVVAGFNTEAFF
TRBV7-8 CASSSPERGIAKNIQYF
TRBV11-2 CASSLQGGTQPQHF
TRBV18 CASSPERTGVNGYTF
TRBV28 CASRIDLRGEQYF
TRBV25-1 CASSESGQEAFF
TRBV7-2 CASSLVSVNEQFF
TRBV11-2 CASSPQGRPGGGVYGYTF
TRBV6-5 CASKDREHYEQYF
TRBV27 CTIDLANYGYTF
TRBV15 CATSIVSTEAFF
TRBV6-1 CASSDLGTRGMGAEAFF
TRBV4-3 CASSHYTGGGTEAFF